This T cell receptor beta chain comes out of a study of T cells in severe cutaneous drug reactions. Study-level background: Patients were recruited from Taiwan, Thailand and Europe between about 2010 and 2019.

Broader study findings: A public TCRbeta CDR3 appeared in all seven CBZ-SJS/TEN blister samples, averaging approximately 14%.

The CDR3 has 12 residues. Germline V CDR1 and CDR2: SQVTM, ANQGSEA. Libraries were made by iRepertoire multiplex PCR with TCR subtype-specific primers for bulk and single-cell sequencing. Following a re-call of the multiplex PCR reads, TCRdb has one entry per CDR3 protein and lacks DNA. The specimen's table records 9,500 to 13,000 distinct CDR3 sequences. The patients sequenced had a carbamazepine-induced Stevens-Johnson syndrome or toxic epidermal necrolysis reaction. A word on this clonotype: Its antigen is as yet unknown.

The V gene is TRBV29-1, the J gene TRBJ2-7; TCRdb indicates TRBD1, and absent DNA this call remains unverified. Sequencing input: cells from a skin blister. The sequence derives from a human donor with Stevens-Johnson syndrome, a severe cutaneous drug reaction. CDR3 amino acids: CSARDSLGEQYF.